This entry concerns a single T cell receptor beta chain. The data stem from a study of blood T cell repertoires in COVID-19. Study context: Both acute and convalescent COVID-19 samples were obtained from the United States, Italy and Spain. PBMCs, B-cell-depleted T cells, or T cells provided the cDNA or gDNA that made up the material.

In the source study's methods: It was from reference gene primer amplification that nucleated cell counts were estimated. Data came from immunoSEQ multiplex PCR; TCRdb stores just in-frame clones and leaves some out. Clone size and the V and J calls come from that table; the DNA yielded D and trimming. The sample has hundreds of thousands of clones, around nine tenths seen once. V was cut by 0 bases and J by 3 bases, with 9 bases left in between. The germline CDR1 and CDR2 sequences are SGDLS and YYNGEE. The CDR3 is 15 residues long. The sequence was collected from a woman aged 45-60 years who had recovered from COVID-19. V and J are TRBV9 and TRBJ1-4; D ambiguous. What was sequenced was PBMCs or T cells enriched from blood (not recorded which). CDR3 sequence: CASSVGLEANEKLFF. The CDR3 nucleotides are TGTGCCAGCAGCGTAGGACTGGAGGCTAATGAAAAACTGTTTTTT.